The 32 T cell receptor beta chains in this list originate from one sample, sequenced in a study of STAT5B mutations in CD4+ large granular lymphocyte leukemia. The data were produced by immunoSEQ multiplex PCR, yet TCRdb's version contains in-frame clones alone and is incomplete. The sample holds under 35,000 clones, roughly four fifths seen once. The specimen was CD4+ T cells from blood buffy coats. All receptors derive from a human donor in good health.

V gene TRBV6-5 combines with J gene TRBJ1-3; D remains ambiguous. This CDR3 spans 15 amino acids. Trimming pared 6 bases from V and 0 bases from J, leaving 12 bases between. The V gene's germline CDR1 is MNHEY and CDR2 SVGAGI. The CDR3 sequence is CASSNRAYSGNTIYF. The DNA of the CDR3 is TGTGCCAGCAGCAATCGAGCATACTCTGGAAACACCATATATTTT.

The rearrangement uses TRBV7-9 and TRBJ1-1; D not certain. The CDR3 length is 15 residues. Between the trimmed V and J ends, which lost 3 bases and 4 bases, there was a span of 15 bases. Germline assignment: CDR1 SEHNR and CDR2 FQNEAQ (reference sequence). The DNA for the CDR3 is TGTGCCAGCAGCTTGAGTGCCCCCCGTGGCACTGAAGCTTTCTTT. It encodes CASSLSAPRGTEAFF.

CDR3 region: CASSPPPSVSYNEQFF. DNA for the CDR3: TGTGCCAGTAGTCCACCCCCTAGCGTCTCCTACAATGAGCAGTTCTTC. The rearrangement uses TRBV19 and TRBJ2-1; TRBD2 is a possible D gene (6 bases). Trimming took off 5 bases at V and 0 bases at J, with 14 bases between the two ends. The CDR3 is made up of 16 amino acids. CDR1 and CDR2 (germline): LNHDA, SQIVND (reference sequence).

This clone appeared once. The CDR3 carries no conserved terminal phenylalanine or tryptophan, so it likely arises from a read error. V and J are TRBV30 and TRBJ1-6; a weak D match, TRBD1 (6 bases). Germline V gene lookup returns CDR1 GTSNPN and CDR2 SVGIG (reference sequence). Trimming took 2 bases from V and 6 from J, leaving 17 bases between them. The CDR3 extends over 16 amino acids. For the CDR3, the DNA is TGTGCCTGGAGTTACCTGGACAGTTGGGGTAATTCACCCCTCCACTCT. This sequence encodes CAWSYLDSWGNSPLHS.

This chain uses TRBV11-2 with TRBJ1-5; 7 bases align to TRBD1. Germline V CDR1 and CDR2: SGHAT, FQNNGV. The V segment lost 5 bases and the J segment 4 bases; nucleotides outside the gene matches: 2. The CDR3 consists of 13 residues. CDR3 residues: CASSPDRNQPQHF. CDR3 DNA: TGTGCCAGCAGCCCGGACAGGAATCAGCCCCAGCATTTT.

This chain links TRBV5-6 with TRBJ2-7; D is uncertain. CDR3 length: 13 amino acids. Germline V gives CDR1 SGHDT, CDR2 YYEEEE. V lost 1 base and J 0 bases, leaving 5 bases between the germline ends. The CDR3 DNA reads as TGTGCCAGCAGCTTGCCCTACTCCTACGAGCAGTACTTC. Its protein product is CASSLPYSYEQYF. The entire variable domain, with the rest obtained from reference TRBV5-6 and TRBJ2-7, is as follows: DAGVTQSPTHLIKTRGQQVTLRCSPKSGHDTVSWYQQALGQGPQFIFQYYEEEERQRGNFPDRFSGHQFPNYSSELNVNALLLGDSALYLCASSLPYSYEQYFGPGTRLTVT.

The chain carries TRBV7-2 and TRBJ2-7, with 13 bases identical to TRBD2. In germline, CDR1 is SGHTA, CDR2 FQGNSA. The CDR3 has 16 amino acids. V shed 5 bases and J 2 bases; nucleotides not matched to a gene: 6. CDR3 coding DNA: TGTGCCAGCAGCCCCCAAGGACTAGCGGGAGCCTACGAGCAGTACTTC. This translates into CASSPQGLAGAYEQYF.

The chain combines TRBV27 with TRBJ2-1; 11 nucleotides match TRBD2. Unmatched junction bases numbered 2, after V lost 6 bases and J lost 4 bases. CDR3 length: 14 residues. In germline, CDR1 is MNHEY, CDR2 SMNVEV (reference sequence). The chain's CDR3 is CASSTSGSYNEQFF. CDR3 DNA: TGTGCCAGCAGCACTAGCGGGAGTTACAATGAGCAGTTCTTC.

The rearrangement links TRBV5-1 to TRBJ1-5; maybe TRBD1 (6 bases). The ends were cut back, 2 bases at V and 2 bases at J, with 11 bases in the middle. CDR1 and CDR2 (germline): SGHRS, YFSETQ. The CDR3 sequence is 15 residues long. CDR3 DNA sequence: TGCGCCAGCAGCTTAGCAGGGGTCGGCAATCAGCCCCAGCATTTT. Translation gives CASSLAGVGNQPQHF.

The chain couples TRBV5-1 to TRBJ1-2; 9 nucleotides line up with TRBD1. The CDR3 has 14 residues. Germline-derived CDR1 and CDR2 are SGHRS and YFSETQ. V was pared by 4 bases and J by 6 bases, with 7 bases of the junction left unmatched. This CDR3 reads CASSPGQGRNGYTF. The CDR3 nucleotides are TGCGCCAGCAGCCCCGGACAGGGGAGGAATGGCTACACCTTC.

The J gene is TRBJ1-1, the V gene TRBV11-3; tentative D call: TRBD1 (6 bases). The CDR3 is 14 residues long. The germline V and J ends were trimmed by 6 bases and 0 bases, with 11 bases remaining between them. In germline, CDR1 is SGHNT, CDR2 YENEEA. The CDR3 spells CASSRQAMNTEAFF. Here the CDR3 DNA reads TGTGCCAGCAGTCGACAGGCCATGAACACTGAAGCTTTCTTT.

The DNA of the CDR3 is TGTGCCAGTAGTATTGTAGGGATCACCGGGGAGCTGTTTTTT. Translated, it gives CASSIVGITGELFF. The chain is built from TRBV19 and TRBJ2-2, with D uncertain. The CDR3 loop spans 14 amino acids. The germline V gene encodes CDR1 LNHDA and CDR2 SQIVND (reference sequence). The V gene lost 3 bases and the J gene lost 4 bases, with 9 bases spanning the gap.

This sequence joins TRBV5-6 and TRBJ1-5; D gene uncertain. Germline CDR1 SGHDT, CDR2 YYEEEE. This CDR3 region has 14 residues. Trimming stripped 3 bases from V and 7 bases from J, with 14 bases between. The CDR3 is CASSSRLERQPQHF. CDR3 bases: TGTGCCAGCAGCTCGCGGCTCGAGAGGCAGCCCCAGCATTTT.

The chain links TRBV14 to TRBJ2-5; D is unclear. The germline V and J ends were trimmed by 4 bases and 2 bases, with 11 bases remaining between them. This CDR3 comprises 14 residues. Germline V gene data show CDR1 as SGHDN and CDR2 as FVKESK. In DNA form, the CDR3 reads TGTGCCAGCAGCCCAAAGGTCAGGCAAGAGACCCAGTACTTC. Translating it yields CASSPKVRQETQYF.

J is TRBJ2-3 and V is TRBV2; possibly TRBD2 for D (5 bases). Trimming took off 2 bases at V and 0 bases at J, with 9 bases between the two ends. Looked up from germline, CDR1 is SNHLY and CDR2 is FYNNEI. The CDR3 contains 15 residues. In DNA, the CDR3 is TGTGCCAGCAGTGAAAGAGCGGAGAGCACAGATACGCAGTATTTT. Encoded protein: CASSERAESTDTQYF.

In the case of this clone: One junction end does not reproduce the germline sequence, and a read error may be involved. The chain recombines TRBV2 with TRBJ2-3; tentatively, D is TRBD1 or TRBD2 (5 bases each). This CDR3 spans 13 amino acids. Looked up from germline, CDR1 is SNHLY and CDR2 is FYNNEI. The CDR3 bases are TGTGCCACCCCTGGGGGTCCCCCGGATACGCAGTACTTT. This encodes CATPGGPPDTQYF.

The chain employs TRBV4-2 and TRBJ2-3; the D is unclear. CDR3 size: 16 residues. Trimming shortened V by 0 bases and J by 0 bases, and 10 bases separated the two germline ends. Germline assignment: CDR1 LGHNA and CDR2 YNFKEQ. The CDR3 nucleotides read TGTGCCAGCAGCCAAGATCGCCGTCTAAGCACAGATACGCAGTATTTT. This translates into CASSQDRRLSTDTQYF.

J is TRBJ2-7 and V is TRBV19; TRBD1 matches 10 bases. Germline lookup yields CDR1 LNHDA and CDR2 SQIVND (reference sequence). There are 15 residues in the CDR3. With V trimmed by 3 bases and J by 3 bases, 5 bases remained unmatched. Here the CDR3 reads CASSIEGQGFYEQYF. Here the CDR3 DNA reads TGTGCCAGTAGTATTGAGGGACAGGGGTTCTACGAGCAGTACTTC. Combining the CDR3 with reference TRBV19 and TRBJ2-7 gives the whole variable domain DGGITQSPKYLFRKEGQNVTLSCEQNLNHDAMYWYRQDPGQGLRLIYYSQIVNDFQKGDIAEGYSVSREKKESFPLTVTSAQKNPTAFYLCASSIEGQGFYEQYFGPGTRLTVT.

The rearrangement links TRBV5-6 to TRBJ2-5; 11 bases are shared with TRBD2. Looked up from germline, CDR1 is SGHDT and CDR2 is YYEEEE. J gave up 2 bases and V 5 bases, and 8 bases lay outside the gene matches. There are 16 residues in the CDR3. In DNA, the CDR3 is TGTGCCAGCAGTTTTGCGACTAGCGGGGTACAAGAGACCCAGTACTTC. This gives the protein CASSFATSGVQETQYF.

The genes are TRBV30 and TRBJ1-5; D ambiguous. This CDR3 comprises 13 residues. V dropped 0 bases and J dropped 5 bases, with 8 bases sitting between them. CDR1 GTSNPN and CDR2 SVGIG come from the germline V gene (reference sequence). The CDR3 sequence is CAWSVRTDQPQHF. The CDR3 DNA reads TGTGCCTGGAGTGTAAGGACCGATCAGCCCCAGCATTTT.

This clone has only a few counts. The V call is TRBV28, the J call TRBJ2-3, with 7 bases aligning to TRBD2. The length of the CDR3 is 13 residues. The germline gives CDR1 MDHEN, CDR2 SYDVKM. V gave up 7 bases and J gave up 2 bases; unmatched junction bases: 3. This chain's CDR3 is CASNAGVTDTQYF. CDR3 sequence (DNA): TGTGCCAGCAATGCGGGGGTCACAGATACGCAGTATTTT.

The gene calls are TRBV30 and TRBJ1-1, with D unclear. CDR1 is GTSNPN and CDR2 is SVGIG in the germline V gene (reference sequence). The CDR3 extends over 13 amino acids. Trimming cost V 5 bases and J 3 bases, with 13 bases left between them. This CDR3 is CAWGTDGDTEAFF. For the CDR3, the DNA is TGTGCCTGGGGAACCGACGGGGACACTGAAGCTTTCTTT.

The chain's CDR3 is CASSLSGTANTGELFF. CDR3 coding DNA: TGCGCCAGCAGCTTATCCGGGACAGCTAACACCGGGGAGCTGTTTTTT. This sequence joins TRBV5-1 and TRBJ2-2, with 7 nucleotides matching TRBD1. This CDR3 is 16 amino acids long. From germline, CDR1 is SGHRS and CDR2 YFSETQ. J gave up 2 bases and V 2 bases, and 6 bases lay outside the gene matches.

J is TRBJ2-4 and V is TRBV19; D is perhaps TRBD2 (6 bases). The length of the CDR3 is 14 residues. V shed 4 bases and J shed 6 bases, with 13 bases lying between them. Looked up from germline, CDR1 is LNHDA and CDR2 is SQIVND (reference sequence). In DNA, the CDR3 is TGTGCCAGTAGTACGTCCCTAGCGTCAAACATTCAGTACTTC. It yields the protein CASSTSLASNIQYF.

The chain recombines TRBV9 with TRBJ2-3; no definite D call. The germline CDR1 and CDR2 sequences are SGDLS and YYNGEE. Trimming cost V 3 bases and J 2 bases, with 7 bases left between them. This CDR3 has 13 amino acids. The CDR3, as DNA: TGTGCCAGCAGCGGTCGAACCACAGATACGCAGTATTTT. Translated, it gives CASSGRTTDTQYF.

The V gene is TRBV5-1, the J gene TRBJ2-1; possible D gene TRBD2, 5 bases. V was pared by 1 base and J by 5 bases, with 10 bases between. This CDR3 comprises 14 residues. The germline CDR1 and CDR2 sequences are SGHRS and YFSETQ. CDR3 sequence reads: CASSLWGADNEQFF. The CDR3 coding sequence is TGCGCCAGCAGCTTGTGGGGAGCGGACAATGAGCAGTTCTTC.

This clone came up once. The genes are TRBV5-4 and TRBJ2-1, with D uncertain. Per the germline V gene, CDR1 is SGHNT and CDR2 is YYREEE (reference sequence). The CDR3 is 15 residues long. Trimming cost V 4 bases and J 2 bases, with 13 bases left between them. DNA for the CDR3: TGTGCCAGCAGCGTAGCCCCGTATGCCTACAATGAGCAGTTCTTC. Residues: CASSVAPYAYNEQFF.

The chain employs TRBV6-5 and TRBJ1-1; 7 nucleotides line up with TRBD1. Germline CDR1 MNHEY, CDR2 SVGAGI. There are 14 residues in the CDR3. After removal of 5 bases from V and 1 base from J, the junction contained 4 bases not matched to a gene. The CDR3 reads CASSKQGGNTEAFF. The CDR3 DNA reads TGTGCCAGCAGTAAGCAGGGGGGGAACACTGAAGCTTTCTTT.

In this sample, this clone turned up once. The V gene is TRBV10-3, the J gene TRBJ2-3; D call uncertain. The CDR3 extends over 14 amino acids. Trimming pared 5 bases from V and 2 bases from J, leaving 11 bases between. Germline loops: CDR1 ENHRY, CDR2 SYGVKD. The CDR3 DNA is TGTGCCATCAGTCGTCAGGAGAACACAGATACGCAGTATTTT. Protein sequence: CAISRQENTDTQYF.

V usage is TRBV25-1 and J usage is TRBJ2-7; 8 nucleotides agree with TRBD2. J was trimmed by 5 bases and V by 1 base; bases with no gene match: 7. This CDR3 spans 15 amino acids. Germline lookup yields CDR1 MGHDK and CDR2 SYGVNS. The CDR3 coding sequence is TGTGCCAGCAGTGAATTCGGGGGGGCCGGGGACGAGCAGTACTTC. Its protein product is CASSEFGGAGDEQYF.

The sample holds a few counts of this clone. As DNA, the CDR3 is TGTGCCAGCAGTCCGACCCGCTATAACTATGGCTACACCTTC. Translation gives CASSPTRYNYGYTF. This chain joins TRBV2 and TRBJ1-2; D gene unclear. CDR3 length: 14 residues. V was cut by 5 bases and J by 1 base, with 11 bases left in between. Per the germline V gene, CDR1 is SNHLY and CDR2 is FYNNEI.

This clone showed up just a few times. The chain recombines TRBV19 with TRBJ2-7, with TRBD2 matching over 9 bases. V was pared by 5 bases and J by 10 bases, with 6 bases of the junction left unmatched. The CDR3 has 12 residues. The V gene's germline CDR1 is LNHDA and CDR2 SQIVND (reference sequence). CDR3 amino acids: CASSPSRGGQYF. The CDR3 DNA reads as TGTGCCAGTAGTCCCTCGCGGGGGGGACAGTACTTC.